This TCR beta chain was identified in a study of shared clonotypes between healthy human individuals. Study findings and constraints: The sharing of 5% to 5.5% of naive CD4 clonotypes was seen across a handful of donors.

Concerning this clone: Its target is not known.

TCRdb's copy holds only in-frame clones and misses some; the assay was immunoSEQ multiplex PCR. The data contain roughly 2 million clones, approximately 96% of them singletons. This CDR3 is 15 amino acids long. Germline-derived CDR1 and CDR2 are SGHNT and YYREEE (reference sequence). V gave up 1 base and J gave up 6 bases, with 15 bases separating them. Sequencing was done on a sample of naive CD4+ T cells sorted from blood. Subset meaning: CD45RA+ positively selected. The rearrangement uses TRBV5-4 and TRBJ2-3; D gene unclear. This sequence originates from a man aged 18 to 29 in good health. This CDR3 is CASSLNNLPTDTQYF. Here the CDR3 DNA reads TGTGCCAGCAGCTTGAATAATCTGCCGACGGATACGCAGTATTTT.